Detailed here is one T cell receptor beta chain. This sample was taken from a study of shared clonotypes between healthy human individuals. V shed 0 bases and J 3 bases; nucleotides not matched to a gene: 2. CDR3 length equals 15 residues. Germline V CDR1 and CDR2: MNHEY, SMNVEV (reference sequence). Profiled with immunoSEQ multiplex PCR; TCRdb holds only in-frame clones, not every one. The repertoire holds around 1.9 million clones, with 93% as singletons. Terminally differentiated effector memory CD45RA+ cells were left out of the naive CD8 fraction, which was CD45RO-negative and positively selected for CCR7. Every donor, a Caucasian adult, lived in Nashville, Tennessee.

The chain combines TRBV27 with TRBJ1-1, with 9 bases matching TRBD1. The source is a man between 18 and 35 years old in good health. Some clones in this sample may be carry-over from other donors' samples. The material sequenced was naive CD8+ T cells from PBMCs. The CDR3 here is CASSLSGTGYTEAFF. The DNA for the CDR3 is TGTGCCAGCAGTTTATCGGGGACAGGGTACACTGAAGCTTTCTTT.